The 20 T cell receptor beta chains in this list originate from one sample, sequenced in a study of pediatric ulcerative colitis. One to two pinch biopsies were taken from the rectum during colonoscopy. Here immunoSEQ multiplex PCR was the method, and the copy in TCRdb shows in-frame clones only, minus some. Altogether roughly 49,000 clones are present, around 81% being singletons, with the ten largest covering about 4%. The source material was gut tissue. These receptors were taken from a girl between 5 and 17 years old with moderate ulcerative colitis.

The V gene is TRBV6-5, the J gene TRBJ1-5; the D is unclear. Germline V gene sequence: CDR1 MNHEY, CDR2 SVGAGI. This CDR3 is built from 15 residues. V shed 0 bases and J shed 0 bases, with 6 bases lying between them. CDR3 residues: CASSYSQYSNQPQHF. The CDR3, as DNA: TGTGCCAGCAGTTACTCACAGTATAGCAATCAGCCCCAGCATTTT.

The chain carries TRBV6-6 and TRBJ2-7; maybe TRBD1 (7 bases). The CDR3 length is 14 residues. Germline V CDR1 and CDR2: MNHNY, SVGAGI (reference sequence). Trimming pared 5 bases from V and 5 bases from J, leaving 16 bases between. The CDR3 region is CASSQRATGDEQYF. For the CDR3, the DNA is TGTGCCAGCAGTCAGCGGGCAACAGGGGACGAGCAGTACTTC.

The rearrangement links TRBV6-1 to TRBJ2-5; no clear D. The V gene lost 4 bases and the J gene lost 5 bases, with 8 bases spanning the gap. Germline V gives CDR1 MNHNS, CDR2 SASEGT. CDR3 size: 12 residues. CDR3 in DNA: TGTGCCAGCAGTGTCTTAAGGGAGACCCAGTACTTC. It translates to CASSVLRETQYF.

CDR3 coding DNA: TGTGCCTGGCTTCCTTCCCGGCCTCCAGAGGCGGATGAGCAGTTCTTC. Amino acid sequence: CAWLPSRPPEADEQFF. V is TRBV30 and J is TRBJ2-1; D is uncertain. V dropped 5 bases and J dropped 8 bases, with 25 bases sitting between them. Germline lookup yields CDR1 GTSNPN and CDR2 SVGIG (reference sequence). This CDR3 has 16 residues.

The gene calls are TRBV19 and TRBJ2-1, with TRBD2 identical over 9 bases. The CDR3 is 14 amino acids. Germline V gives CDR1 LNHDA, CDR2 SQIVND (reference sequence). V was clipped by 6 bases and J by 6 bases; unmatched bases: 6. CDR3 residues: CASSAGGPVNEQFF. In DNA, the CDR3 is TGTGCCAGTAGCGCGGGGGGGCCGGTCAATGAGCAGTTCTTC.

The V call is TRBV27, the J call TRBJ1-2; D is unclear. The CDR3 consists of 13 residues. V lost 5 bases, J lost 4 bases, and 11 bases lay in between. The germline gives CDR1 MNHEY, CDR2 SMNVEV (reference sequence). The CDR3 loop is CASSPDGVYGYTF. The CDR3 DNA is TGTGCCAGCAGTCCGGATGGTGTCTATGGCTACACCTTC.

V usage is TRBV28 and J usage is TRBJ2-3; D is possibly TRBD1 or TRBD2 (5 bases each). CDR3 size: 14 residues. The germline V gene encodes CDR1 MDHEN and CDR2 SYDVKM. The germline V and J ends were trimmed by 6 bases and 10 bases, with 20 bases remaining between them. The DNA of the CDR3 is TGTGCCAGCAGCCTCCCCTCGGGGCCGAGGGCGCAGTATTTT. Translation gives CASSLPSGPRAQYF. Looking up the rest from reference TRBV28 and TRBJ2-3 gives the full variable domain: DVKVTQSSRYLVKRTGEKVFLECVQDMDHENMFWYRQDPGLGLRLIYFSYDVKMKEKGDIPEGYSVSREKKERFSLILESASTNQTSMYLCASSLPSGPRAQYFGPGTRLTVL.

This clone has only a few counts. V usage is TRBV18 and J usage is TRBJ1-4; no clear D gene. CDR1 is KGHSH and CDR2 is LQKENI in the germline V gene. V was pared by 2 bases and J by 0 bases, with 4 bases between. The CDR3 totals 14 residues. CDR3 bases: TGTGCCAGCTCACCATCTGCAACTAATGAAAAACTGTTTTTT. Amino acid sequence: CASSPSATNEKLFF.

The chain joins TRBV4-2 to TRBJ1-3; no clear D. V was trimmed by 2 bases and J by 0 bases, leaving 11 bases between them. Germline V gene sequence: CDR1 LGHNA, CDR2 YNFKEQ. The CDR3 contains 16 residues. The DNA for the CDR3 is TGTGCCAGCAGCCAACCGACGGTCAGCTCTGGAAACACCATATATTTT. It is translated as CASSQPTVSSGNTIYF.

CDR3 residues: CASSPLAGGSTDTQYF. The DNA of the CDR3 is TGTGCCAGCAGCCCGCTAGCGGGAGGGAGCACAGATACGCAGTATTTT. The chain joins TRBV28 to TRBJ2-3; TRBD2 aligns across 12 bases. Germline lookup yields CDR1 MDHEN and CDR2 SYDVKM. V lost 6 bases and J lost 0; bases outside the gene matches: 4. The CDR3 is 16 amino acids. Using reference TRBV28 and TRBJ2-3 for the parts outside the CDR3, the full variable domain is DVKVTQSSRYLVKRTGEKVFLECVQDMDHENMFWYRQDPGLGLRLIYFSYDVKMKEKGDIPEGYSVSREKKERFSLILESASTNQTSMYLCASSPLAGGSTDTQYFGPGTRLTVL.

J is TRBJ1-1 and V is TRBV18; D is possibly TRBD1 (5 bases). The germline CDR1 and CDR2 sequences are KGHSH and LQKENI. The V end was cut by 3 bases, the J end by 0 bases, with 11 bases between. The CDR3 length is 15 residues. The CDR3 coding sequence is TGTGCCAGCTCACCTTCGGGACTCCTGAACACTGAAGCTTTCTTT. Amino acids: CASSPSGLLNTEAFF.

This CDR3 reads CASSSLTGVKDQPQHF. As DNA, the CDR3 is TGTGCCAGCAGCTCTTTAACAGGGGTAAAGGATCAGCCCCAGCATTTT. The chain has TRBV7-9 and TRBJ1-5, with 7 nucleotides matching TRBD1. This CDR3 has 16 residues. With V trimmed by 4 bases and J by 5 bases, 11 bases remained unmatched. Germline-derived CDR1 and CDR2 are SEHNR and FQNEAQ (reference sequence).

The V and J genes are TRBV12-5 and TRBJ2-1; D could derive from TRBD1 or TRBD2 (5 bases each). V lost 3 bases, J lost 10 bases, and 10 bases lay in between. Germline values: CDR1 LGHNT, CDR2 FRNRAP. The CDR3 length is 12 residues. The CDR3 protein is CASGFSGTEQFF. For the CDR3, the DNA is TGTGCTAGTGGTTTTTCGGGGACCGAGCAGTTCTTC.

CDR3 amino acids: CASSLQGALDTQYF. As DNA, the CDR3 is TGTGCCAGCAGCTTACAGGGGGCGTTGGATACGCAGTATTTT. The chain uses TRBV11-2 and TRBJ2-3, with TRBD1 matching 8 bases. The germline gives CDR1 SGHAT, CDR2 FQNNGV. Trimming at V came to 2 bases and at J to 6 bases, leaving 4 bases not matched to a gene. This CDR3 is built from 14 residues.

The rearrangement links TRBV19 to TRBJ2-3; 11 nucleotides match TRBD2. The CDR3 loop spans 17 amino acids. After removal of 1 base from V and 0 bases from J, the junction contained 3 bases not matched to a gene. CDR1 and CDR2 from the germline V gene are LNHDA and SQIVND (reference sequence). The CDR3 DNA sequence: TGTGCCAGTAGTATAGGACTAGCGGGAACAAGCACAGATACGCAGTATTTT. Amino acid sequence: CASSIGLAGTSTDTQYF.

The V and J genes are TRBV29-1 and TRBJ2-3; D is perhaps TRBD2 (6 bases). Germline V gene sequence: CDR1 SQVTM, CDR2 ANQGSEA. This CDR3 has 13 residues. V lost 5 bases and J lost 7, with 16 bases in between. DNA for the CDR3: TGCAGCGTTAGGCTGGCGGGACGGAATACGCAGTATTTT. It encodes CSVRLAGRNTQYF.

The rearrangement links TRBV2 to TRBJ2-7, with no clear D. Germline assignment: CDR1 SNHLY and CDR2 FYNNEI. The CDR3 consists of 15 residues. The ends were cut back, 1 base at V and 4 bases at J, with 14 bases in the middle. This chain's CDR3 is CASSEGPLMVYEQYF. CDR3 DNA sequence: TGTGCCAGCAGTGAAGGTCCGTTGATGGTATACGAGCAGTACTTC.

The J gene is TRBJ1-1, the V gene TRBV7-2, with 7 bases aligning to TRBD1. The junction had 10 bases not matched to a gene; V was cut back by 7 bases and J by 2 bases. The germline V gene encodes CDR1 SGHTA and CDR2 FQGNSA. The CDR3 runs to 15 residues. As DNA, the CDR3 is TGTGCCAGCAACGCCTTGGACAGGCCAAACACTGAAGCTTTCTTT. Translating it yields CASNALDRPNTEAFF. Variable domain in full (rest from reference TRBV7-2 and TRBJ1-1): GAGVSQSPSNKVTEKGKDVELRCDPISGHTALYWYRQSLGQGLEFLIYFQGNSAPDKSGLPSDRFSAERTGGSVSTLTIQRTQQEDSAVYLCASNALDRPNTEAFFGQGTRLTVV.

The chain combines TRBV10-2 with TRBJ1-4; D gene unclear. The V gene's germline CDR1 is WSHSY and CDR2 SAAADI. The CDR3 spans 15 residues. V was cut by 5 bases and J by 2 bases, with 12 bases left in between. CDR3 nucleotide sequence: TGCGCCAGCAGTCCGAATTTGGGGACTAATGAAAAACTGTTTTTT. Its protein product is CASSPNLGTNEKLFF.

The gene calls are TRBV5-4 and TRBJ2-7; 9 bases fit TRBD1. The CDR3 has 14 residues. The V gene end was trimmed by 5 bases and the J gene end by 4 bases; junction bases not matched to a gene: 7. Looked up from germline, CDR1 is SGHNT and CDR2 is YYREEE (reference sequence). CDR3 in amino acids: CASSSIQGAYEQYF. For the CDR3, the DNA is TGTGCCAGCAGTTCGATACAGGGGGCTTACGAGCAGTACTTC.